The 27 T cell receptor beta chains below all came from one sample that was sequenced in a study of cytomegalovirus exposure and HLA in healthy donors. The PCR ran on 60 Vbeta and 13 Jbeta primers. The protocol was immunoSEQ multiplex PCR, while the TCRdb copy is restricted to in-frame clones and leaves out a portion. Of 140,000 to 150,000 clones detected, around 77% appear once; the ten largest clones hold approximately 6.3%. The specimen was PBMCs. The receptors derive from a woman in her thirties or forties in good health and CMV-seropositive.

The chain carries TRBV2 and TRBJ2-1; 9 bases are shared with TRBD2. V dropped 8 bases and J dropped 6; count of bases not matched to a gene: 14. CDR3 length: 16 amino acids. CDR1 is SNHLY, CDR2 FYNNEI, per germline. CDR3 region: CASERSAGGQGNEQFF. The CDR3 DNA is TGTGCCAGCGAGAGGTCTGCGGGGGGGCAGGGCAATGAGCAGTTCTTC.

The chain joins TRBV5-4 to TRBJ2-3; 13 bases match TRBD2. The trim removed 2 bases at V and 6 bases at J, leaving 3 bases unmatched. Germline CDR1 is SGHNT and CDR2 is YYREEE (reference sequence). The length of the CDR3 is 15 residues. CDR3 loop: CASSLLAGGLDTQYF. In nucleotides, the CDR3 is TGTGCCAGCAGCTTACTAGCGGGGGGGCTCGATACGCAGTATTTT.

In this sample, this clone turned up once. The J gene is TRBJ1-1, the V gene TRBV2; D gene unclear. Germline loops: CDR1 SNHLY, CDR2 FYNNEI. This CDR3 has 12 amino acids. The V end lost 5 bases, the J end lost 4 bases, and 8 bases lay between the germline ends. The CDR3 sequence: CASSRRSTEAFF. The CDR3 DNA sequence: TGTGCCAGCAGTCGGAGGTCCACTGAAGCTTTCTTT. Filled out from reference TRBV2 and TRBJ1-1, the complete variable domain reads EPEVTQTPSHQVTQMGQEVILRCVPISNHLYFYWYRQILGQKVEFLVSFYNNEISEKSEIFDDQFSVERPDGSNFTLKIRSTKLEDSAMYFCASSRRSTEAFFGQGTRLTVV.

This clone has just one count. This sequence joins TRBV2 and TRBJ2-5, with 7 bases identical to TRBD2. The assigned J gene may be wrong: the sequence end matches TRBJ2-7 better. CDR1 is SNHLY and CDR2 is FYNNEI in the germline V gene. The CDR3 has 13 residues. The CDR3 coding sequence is TGTGCCAGCAGCCCGGGACTAAGCGGCGAGCAGTACTTC. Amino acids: CASSPGLSGEQYF.

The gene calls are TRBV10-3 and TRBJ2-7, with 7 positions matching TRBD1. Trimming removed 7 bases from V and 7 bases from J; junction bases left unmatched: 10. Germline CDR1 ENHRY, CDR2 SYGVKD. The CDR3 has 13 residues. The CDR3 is CAIMKGAPDEQYF. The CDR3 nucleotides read TGTGCCATCATGAAGGGGGCGCCGGATGAGCAGTACTTC.

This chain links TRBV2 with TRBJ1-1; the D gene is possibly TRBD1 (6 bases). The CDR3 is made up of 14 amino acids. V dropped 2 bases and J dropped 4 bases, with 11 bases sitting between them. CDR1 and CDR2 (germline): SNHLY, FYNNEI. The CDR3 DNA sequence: TGTGCCAGCAGTGAAATGACGACAGGCACTGAAGCTTTCTTT. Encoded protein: CASSEMTTGTEAFF.

The chain's CDR3 is CASSLAGGTDTQYF. The CDR3, as DNA: TGCGCCAGCAGCTTGGCAGGGGGGACAGATACGCAGTATTTT. This sequence joins TRBV5-1 and TRBJ2-3; tentatively, D is TRBD1 (7 bases). CDR1 SGHRS and CDR2 YFSETQ come from the germline V gene. Deletions cut 0 bases from V and 3 bases from J, with 8 bases between. The CDR3 is made up of 14 amino acids.

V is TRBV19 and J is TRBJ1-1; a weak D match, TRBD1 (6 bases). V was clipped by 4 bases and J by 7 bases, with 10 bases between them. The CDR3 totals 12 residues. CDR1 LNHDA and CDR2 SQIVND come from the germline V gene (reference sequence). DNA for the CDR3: TGTGCCAGTAGTAGGACAGCGTTTGAAGCTTTCTTT. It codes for CASSRTAFEAFF.

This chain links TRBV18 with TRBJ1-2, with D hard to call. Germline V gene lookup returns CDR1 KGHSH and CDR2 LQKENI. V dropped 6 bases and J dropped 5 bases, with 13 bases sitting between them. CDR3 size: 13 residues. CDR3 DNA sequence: TGTGCCAGCTCCCTCCGACCGGAGTATGGCTACACCTTC. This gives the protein CASSLRPEYGYTF.

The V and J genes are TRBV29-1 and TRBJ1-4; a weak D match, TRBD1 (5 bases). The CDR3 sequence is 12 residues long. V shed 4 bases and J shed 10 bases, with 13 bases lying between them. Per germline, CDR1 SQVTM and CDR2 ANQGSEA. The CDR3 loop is CSVARDGGKLFF. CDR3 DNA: TGCAGCGTTGCCAGGGACGGGGGAAAACTGTTTTTT.

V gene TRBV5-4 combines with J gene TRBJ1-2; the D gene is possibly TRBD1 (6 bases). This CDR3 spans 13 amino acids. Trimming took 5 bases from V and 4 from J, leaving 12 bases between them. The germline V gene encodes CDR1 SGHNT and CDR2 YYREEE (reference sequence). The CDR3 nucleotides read TGTGCCAGCAGACTGGACAGCACCTATGGCTACACCTTC. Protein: CASRLDSTYGYTF. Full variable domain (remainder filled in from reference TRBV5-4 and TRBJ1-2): ETGVTQSPTHLIKTRGQQVTLRCSSQSGHNTVSWYQQALGQGPQFIFQYYREEENGRGNFPPRFSGLQFPNYSSELNVNALELDDSALYLCASRLDSTYGYTFGSGTRLTVV.

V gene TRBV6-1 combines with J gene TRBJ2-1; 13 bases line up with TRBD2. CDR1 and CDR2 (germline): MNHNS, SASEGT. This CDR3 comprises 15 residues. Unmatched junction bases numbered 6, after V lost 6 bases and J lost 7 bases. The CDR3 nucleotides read TGTGCCAGCAGCCTAACTAGCGGGGGGGCAAATGAGCAGTTCTTC. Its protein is CASSLTSGGANEQFF.

The CDR3 nucleotides are TGTGCCAGCAGCCAGGTAGCGGGGGGGCGAAGGGGGCAGTTCTTC. This encodes CASSQVAGGRRGQFF. V is TRBV4-2 and J is TRBJ2-1, with 11 positions matching TRBD2. Trimming removed 3 bases from V and 12 bases from J; junction bases left unmatched: 10. CDR1 LGHNA and CDR2 YNFKEQ come from the germline V gene. This CDR3 is built from 15 residues.

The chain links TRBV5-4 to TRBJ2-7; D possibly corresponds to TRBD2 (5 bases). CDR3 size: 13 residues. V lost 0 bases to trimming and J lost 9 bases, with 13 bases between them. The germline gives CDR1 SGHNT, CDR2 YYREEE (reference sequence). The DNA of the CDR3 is TGTGCCAGCAGCTTGGACCGGGGATGGGGGCAGTACTTC. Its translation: CASSLDRGWGQYF.

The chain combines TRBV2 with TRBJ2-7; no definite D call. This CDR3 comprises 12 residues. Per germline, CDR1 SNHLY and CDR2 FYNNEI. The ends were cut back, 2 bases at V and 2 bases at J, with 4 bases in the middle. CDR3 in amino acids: CASSELPYEQYF. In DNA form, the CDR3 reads TGTGCCAGCAGTGAACTACCCTACGAGCAGTACTTC.

CDR3: CASSQDPLRTSGGPGGARELFF. CDR3 nucleotide sequence: TGCGCCAGCAGCCAAGATCCCCTCCGGACTAGCGGGGGGCCCGGGGGCGCCAGGGAGCTGTTTTTT. V is TRBV4-1 and J is TRBJ2-2; 14 positions agree with TRBD2. Germline CDR1 is MGHRA and CDR2 is YSYEKL. The CDR3 runs to 22 residues. The trim removed 0 bases at V and 9 bases at J, leaving 21 bases unmatched.

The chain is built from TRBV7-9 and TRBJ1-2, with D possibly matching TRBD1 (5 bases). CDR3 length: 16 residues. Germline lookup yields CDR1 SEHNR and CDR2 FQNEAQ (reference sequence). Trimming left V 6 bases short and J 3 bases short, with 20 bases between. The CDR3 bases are TGTGCCAGCAGTCCGTTGGGGGGTGTGGTCGACTATGGCTACACCTTC. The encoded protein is CASSPLGGVVDYGYTF.

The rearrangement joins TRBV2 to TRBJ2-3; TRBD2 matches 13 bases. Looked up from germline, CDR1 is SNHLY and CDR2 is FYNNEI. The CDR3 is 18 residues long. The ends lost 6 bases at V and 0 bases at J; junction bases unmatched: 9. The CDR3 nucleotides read TGTGCCAGCAGGGTGGGACTAGCGGGGTTCTCTAGCACAGATACGCAGTATTTT. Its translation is CASRVGLAGFSSTDTQYF.

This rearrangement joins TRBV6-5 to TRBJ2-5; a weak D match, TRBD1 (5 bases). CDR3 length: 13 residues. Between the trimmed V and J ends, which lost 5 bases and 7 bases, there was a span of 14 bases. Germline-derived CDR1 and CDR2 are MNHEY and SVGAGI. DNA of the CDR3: TGTGCCAGCAGTCCCTTCAGGGATGGGACCCAGTACTTC. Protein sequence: CASSPFRDGTQYF.

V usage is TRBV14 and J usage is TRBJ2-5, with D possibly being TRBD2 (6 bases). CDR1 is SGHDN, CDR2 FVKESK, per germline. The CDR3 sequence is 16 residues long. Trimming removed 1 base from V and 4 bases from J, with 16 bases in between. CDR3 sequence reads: CASSQGFRLVGETQYF. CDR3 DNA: TGTGCCAGCAGCCAAGGCTTCCGACTAGTTGGAGAGACCCAGTACTTC.

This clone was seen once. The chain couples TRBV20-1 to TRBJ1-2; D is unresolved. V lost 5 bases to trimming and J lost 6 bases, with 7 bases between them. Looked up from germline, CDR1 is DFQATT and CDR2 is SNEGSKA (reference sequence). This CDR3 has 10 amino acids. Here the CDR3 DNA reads TGCAGTGCTGAGGTGCATGGCTACACCTTC. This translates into CSAEVHGYTF.

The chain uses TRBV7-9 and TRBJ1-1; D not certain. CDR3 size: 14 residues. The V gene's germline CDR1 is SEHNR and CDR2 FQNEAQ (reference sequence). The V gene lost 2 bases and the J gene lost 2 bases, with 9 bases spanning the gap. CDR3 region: CASSLRSGNTEAFF. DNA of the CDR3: TGTGCCAGCAGCTTAAGGTCGGGAAACACTGAAGCTTTCTTT.

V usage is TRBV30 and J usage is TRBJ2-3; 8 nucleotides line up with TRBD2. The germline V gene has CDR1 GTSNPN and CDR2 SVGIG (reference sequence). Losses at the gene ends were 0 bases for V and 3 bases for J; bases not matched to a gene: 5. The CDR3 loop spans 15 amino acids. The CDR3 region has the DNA TGTGCCTGGAGTGTTCTGGGCGGGGGGACAGATACGCAGTATTTT. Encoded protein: CAWSVLGGGTDTQYF.

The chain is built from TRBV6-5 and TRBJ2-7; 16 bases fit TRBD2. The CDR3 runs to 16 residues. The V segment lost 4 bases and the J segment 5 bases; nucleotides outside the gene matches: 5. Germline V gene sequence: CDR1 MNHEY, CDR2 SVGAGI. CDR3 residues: CASSWGLAGGINEQYF. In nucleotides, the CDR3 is TGTGCCAGCAGTTGGGGACTAGCGGGGGGGATCAACGAGCAGTACTTC.

The DNA for the CDR3 is TGTGCCAGCAGTTCCCTTTTAGACAACAGGGGGGGTGGCTACACCTTC. The encoded protein is CASSSLLDNRGGGYTF. The gene calls are TRBV28 and TRBJ1-2; 8 positions match TRBD1. The CDR3 has 16 amino acids. The V gene end was trimmed by 4 bases and the J gene end by 7 bases; junction bases not matched to a gene: 14. CDR1 is MDHEN and CDR2 is SYDVKM in the germline V gene.

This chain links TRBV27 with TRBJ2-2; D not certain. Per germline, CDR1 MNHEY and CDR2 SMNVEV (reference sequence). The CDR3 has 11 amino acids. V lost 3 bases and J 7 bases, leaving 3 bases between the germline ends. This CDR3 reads CASSFGGELFF. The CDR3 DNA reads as TGTGCCAGCAGTTTCGGCGGGGAGCTGTTTTTT.

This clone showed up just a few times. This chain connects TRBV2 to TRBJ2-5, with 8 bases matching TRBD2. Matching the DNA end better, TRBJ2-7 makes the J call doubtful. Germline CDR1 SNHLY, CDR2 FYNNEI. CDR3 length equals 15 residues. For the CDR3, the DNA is TGTGCCAGCAGGACCCCGGGGGGGGCCCCCTACGAGCAGTACTTC. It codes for CASRTPGGAPYEQYF.